The rows below give T cell receptor beta chains drawn from one sample of a study of CD8 T cells in Susac syndrome. TCRdb analysed the immunoSEQ multiplex PCR reads with MiXCR anew, one entry per CDR3 protein. Here the sample spans under 200,000 distinct CDR3 sequences, about 95% being singletons. Source material: CD4+ T cells from PBMCs. Receptor source: a human donor in good health. CDR3s leave out the opening cysteine and the closing phenylalanine or tryptophan. A D gene is named only where the DNA matches it firmly. The size of a clone is reported for some rows only, either as once, few or many, or as a class for expanded clones.

>-|-|TRBV29-1|TRBJ1-5
SAGGGNQPQH
>-|-|TRBV20-1|TRBJ2-5
SARVQPGGETQY
>-|TRBD1|TRBV12-3/TRBV12-4|TRBJ2-5
ASSPEDRVWETQY
>-|-|TRBV3-1|TRBJ1-6
ASSQVNAGPLH
>-|TRBD2|TRBV27|TRBJ2-7
ASSPSGVYEQY
>-|TRBD1|TRBV28|TRBJ1-1
ASSWADRMNTEAF
>-|-|TRBV2|TRBJ2-7
ASSEELWRGPYEQY
>-|TRBD2|TRBV6-1|TRBJ2-2
ASSEIGLAAAGELF
>-|-|TRBV3-1|TRBJ2-1
ASSQGGPNEQF
>once|-|TRBV4-3|TRBJ2-3
ASSQDRASSDTQY
>-|TRBD2|TRBV20-1|TRBJ2-1
SVGLAGAYNEQF
>-|-|TRBV29-1|TRBJ1-1
SVRTGAYEAF
>-|-|TRBV6-6|TRBJ1-2
ASSPGAGRGYT
>-|-|TRBV27|TRBJ2-7
ASSLSGQGAEQY
>-|TRBD1|TRBV5-1|TRBJ1-1
ASSLRDSEAF
>-|-|TRBV29-1|TRBJ2-2
SVSEVGELF
>once|-|TRBV18|TRBJ2-3
ASSPLAQGNSDTQY